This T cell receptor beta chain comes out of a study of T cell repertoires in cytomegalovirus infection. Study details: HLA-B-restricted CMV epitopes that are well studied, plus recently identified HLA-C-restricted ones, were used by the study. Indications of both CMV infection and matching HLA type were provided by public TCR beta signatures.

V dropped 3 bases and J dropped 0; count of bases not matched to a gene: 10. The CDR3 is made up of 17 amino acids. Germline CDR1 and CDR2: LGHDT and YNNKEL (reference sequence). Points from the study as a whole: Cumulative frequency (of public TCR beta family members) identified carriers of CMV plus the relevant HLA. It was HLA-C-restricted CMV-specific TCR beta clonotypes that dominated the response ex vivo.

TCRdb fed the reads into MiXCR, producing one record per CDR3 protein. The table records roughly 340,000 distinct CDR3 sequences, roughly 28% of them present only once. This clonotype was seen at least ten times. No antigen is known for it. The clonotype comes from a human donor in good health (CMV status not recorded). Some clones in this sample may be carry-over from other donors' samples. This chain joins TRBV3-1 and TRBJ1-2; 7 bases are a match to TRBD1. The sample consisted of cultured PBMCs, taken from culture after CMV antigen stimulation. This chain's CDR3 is CASSHEYSGTANYGYTF. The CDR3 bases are TGTGCCAGCAGCCACGAATACTCCGGGACAGCTAACTATGGCTACACCTTC.